Listed here are 17 T cell receptor beta chains from one sample, sequenced in a study of identical twins. TCRdb processed the 5' RACE reads anew with MiXCR; each CDR3 protein has one entry. The sample has about 240,000 distinct CDR3 sequences, 12% seen once. Another study also made use of these data, one on yellow fever vaccine responses in identical twins.

The specimen sequenced was memory (CD45RO+) T cells sorted from blood. The receptors were sampled from a woman under 30 in good health.

This clonotype has a handful of counts. This sequence joins TRBV7-2 and TRBJ2-3; TRBD2 matches 11 bases. The CDR3 covers 15 residues. Germline lookup yields CDR1 SGHTA and CDR2 FQGNSA. Trimming at V came to 5 bases and at J to 2 bases, leaving 3 bases not matched to a gene. The CDR3 DNA reads as TGTGCCAGCAGCGCACTAGCGGGGGTCACAGATACGCAGTATTTT. This gives the protein CASSALAGVTDTQYF.

This clonotype came up many times. The chain has TRBV6-4 and TRBJ2-5, with a tentative D call TRBD2 (6 bases). Trimming stripped 4 bases from V and 5 bases from J, with 17 bases between. CDR1 MRHNA and CDR2 SNTAGT come from the germline V gene. The CDR3 is made up of 15 amino acids. CDR3 protein: CASSVTAGSGETQYF. CDR3 coding DNA: TGTGCCAGCAGTGTAACTGCCGGGAGCGGGGAGACCCAGTACTTC.

This clonotype was detected many times. The chain joins TRBV7-2 to TRBJ2-3, with D possibly called TRBD1 or TRBD2 (6 bases each). Trimming pared 5 bases from V and 11 bases from J, leaving 17 bases between. This CDR3 has 13 residues. Germline lookup yields CDR1 SGHTA and CDR2 FQGNSA. The CDR3 loop reads CASSPSGGLGQYF. The CDR3 DNA reads TGTGCCAGCAGCCCTAGTGGGGGGCTGGGGCAGTATTTT.

This clonotype showed up many times. The gene calls are TRBV3-1 and TRBJ2-4, with D possibly being TRBD1 (5 bases). In germline, CDR1 is LGHDT, CDR2 YNNKEL (reference sequence). V gave up 1 base and J gave up 9 bases, with 13 bases separating them. CDR3 length equals 14 residues. Written as DNA, the CDR3 is TGTGCCAGCAGCCAAGGAAATGGGGCTGGCATTCAGTACTTC. Its protein is CASSQGNGAGIQYF.

This clonotype was detected many times. This chain links TRBV5-1 with TRBJ1-4, with D possibly being TRBD1 (5 bases). Trimming pared 0 bases from V and 2 bases from J, leaving 17 bases between. This CDR3 region has 18 residues. CDR1 is SGHRS and CDR2 is YFSETQ in the germline V gene. CDR3 bases: TGCGCCAGCAGCTTGGGTCGGGACTCCCAGGCGACTAATGAAAAACTGTTTTTT. It codes for CASSLGRDSQATNEKLFF.

In this sample, this clonotype turned up a few times. This chain connects TRBV15 to TRBJ2-6; a weak D match, TRBD1 (5 bases). Deletions cut 0 bases from V and 0 bases from J, with 18 bases between. The CDR3 contains 20 residues. CDR1 and CDR2 from the germline V gene are LNHNV and YYDKDF (reference sequence). CDR3 loop: CATSRDPQRTSLSGANVLTF. CDR3 nucleotide sequence: TGTGCCACCAGCAGAGATCCTCAAAGGACATCTCTCTCTGGGGCCAACGTCCTGACTTTC.

In this sample, this clonotype turned up a few times. The CDR3 reads CASRDSDRGQETQYF. DNA for the CDR3: TGCGCCAGCAGAGACTCGGACAGGGGGCAAGAGACCCAGTACTTC. This chain connects TRBV5-1 to TRBJ2-5; 10 bases are shared with TRBD1. The CDR3 contains 15 residues. Unmatched junction bases numbered 6, after V lost 5 bases and J lost 2 bases. Germline V gene sequence: CDR1 SGHRS, CDR2 YFSETQ. Complete variable domain (other parts from reference TRBV5-1 and TRBJ2-5): KAGVTQTPRYLIKTRGQQVTLSCSPISGHRSVSWYQQTPGQGLQFLFEYFSETQRNKGNFPGRFSGRQFSNSRSEMNVSTLELGDSALYLCASRDSDRGQETQYFGPGTRLLVL.

By proportion, this clonotype is medium-sized. The chain uses TRBV9 and TRBJ2-1; 8 nucleotides align to TRBD2. Germline trimming cut 3 bases from V and 5 bases from J; bases unmatched to any gene: 1. CDR1 is SGDLS and CDR2 is YYNGEE in the germline V gene. The CDR3 extends over 13 amino acids. The CDR3 nucleotides are TGTGCCAGCAGCGGGACTAGCCACAATGAGCAGTTCTTC. Protein sequence: CASSGTSHNEQFF.

This clonotype was seen once. The rearrangement uses TRBV20-1 and TRBJ2-1; tentative D call: TRBD1 (6 bases). The V and J ends lost 4 bases and 2 bases respectively, with 15 bases between them. The CDR3 covers 15 residues. Germline V gene sequence: CDR1 DFQATT, CDR2 SNEGSKA (reference sequence). The CDR3 coding sequence is TGCAGTGCTAATACCTACAGGGCGGCCTACAATGAGCAGTTCTTC. This codes for CSANTYRAAYNEQFF.

V usage is TRBV6-5 and J usage is TRBJ2-7; a possible D gene is TRBD1 (6 bases). CDR3 length: 15 residues. Germline V gene data show CDR1 as MNHEY and CDR2 as SVGAGI. Trimming took 2 bases from V and 1 from J, leaving 12 bases between them. The CDR3 here is CASSYRFGQSYEQYF. DNA for the CDR3: TGTGCCAGCAGTTACCGATTCGGACAGTCCTACGAGCAGTACTTC.

The table lists this clonotype with a few counts. This sequence joins TRBV4-3 and TRBJ2-3; 9 bases align to TRBD2. The CDR3 length is 16 residues. Unmatched junction bases numbered 7, after V lost 2 bases and J lost 4 bases. The germline gives CDR1 LGHNA, CDR2 YSLEER. CDR3 bases: TGCGCCAGCAGCCAAATCGGCGGGAGGGCGGCAGATACGCAGTATTTT. Translating it yields CASSQIGGRAADTQYF.

The gene calls are TRBV12-3 or TRBV12-4 and TRBJ1-2; D remains unclear. V lost 3 bases and J lost 8, with 13 bases in between. The CDR3 is 13 amino acids. CDR3 in DNA: TGTGCCAGCAGTTTTGGACGGACGGGCGGCTACACCTTC. Its protein is CASSFGRTGGYTF.

This clonotype was counted a few times. Here the CDR3 DNA reads TGTGCCAGCAGTTCACGGCCTACAGGCTCCTACGAGCAGTACTTC. This encodes CASSSRPTGSYEQYF. This sequence joins TRBV28 and TRBJ2-7, with D maybe TRBD1 (5 bases). CDR1 and CDR2 (germline): MDHEN, SYDVKM. Trimming pared 4 bases from V and 0 bases from J, leaving 13 bases between. CDR3 length: 15 residues.

The rearrangement links TRBV12-3 or TRBV12-4 to TRBJ1-2, with a possible D match to TRBD1 (5 bases). This CDR3 has 14 residues. Trimming cost V 5 bases and J 3 bases, with 13 bases left between them. The CDR3 sequence is CASSVRAGHYGYTF. The CDR3 DNA sequence: TGTGCCAGCAGTGTGAGGGCAGGGCACTATGGCTACACCTTC.

The gene calls are TRBV5-4 and TRBJ2-5; 8 nucleotides align to TRBD1. CDR3 length equals 15 residues. In germline, CDR1 is SGHNT, CDR2 YYREEE (reference sequence). J gave up 2 bases and V 4 bases, and 7 bases lay outside the gene matches. The CDR3 loop is CASSRGQGEQETQYF. Written as DNA, the CDR3 is TGTGCCAGCAGCAGAGGACAGGGAGAGCAAGAGACCCAGTACTTC.

The genes are TRBV15 and TRBJ2-1; D is undetermined. Between the trimmed V and J ends, which lost 0 bases and 6 bases, there was a span of 12 bases. CDR1 LNHNV and CDR2 YYDKDF come from the germline V gene (reference sequence). The CDR3 length is 15 residues. The CDR3: CATSRDLLESNEQFF. CDR3 sequence (DNA): TGTGCCACCAGCAGAGATCTTTTGGAGTCCAATGAGCAGTTCTTC. The entire variable domain, with the rest obtained from reference TRBV15 and TRBJ2-1, is as follows: DAMVIQNPRYQVTQFGKPVTLSCSQTLNHNVMYWYQQKSSQAPKLLFHYYDKDFNNEADTPDNFQSRRPNTSFCFLDIRSPGLGDTAMYLCATSRDLLESNEQFFGPGTRLTVL.

The sample holds a few counts of this clonotype. The chain recombines TRBV11-2 with TRBJ2-7, with 9 positions matching TRBD2. Germline trimming cut 2 bases from V and 4 bases from J; bases unmatched to any gene: 9. The germline V gene encodes CDR1 SGHAT and CDR2 FQNNGV. The CDR3 contains 16 residues. The CDR3 DNA reads as TGTGCCAGCAGCTTAAGGGCAGCGGGAGGCCCTTACGAGCAGTACTTC. This sequence encodes CASSLRAAGGPYEQYF.